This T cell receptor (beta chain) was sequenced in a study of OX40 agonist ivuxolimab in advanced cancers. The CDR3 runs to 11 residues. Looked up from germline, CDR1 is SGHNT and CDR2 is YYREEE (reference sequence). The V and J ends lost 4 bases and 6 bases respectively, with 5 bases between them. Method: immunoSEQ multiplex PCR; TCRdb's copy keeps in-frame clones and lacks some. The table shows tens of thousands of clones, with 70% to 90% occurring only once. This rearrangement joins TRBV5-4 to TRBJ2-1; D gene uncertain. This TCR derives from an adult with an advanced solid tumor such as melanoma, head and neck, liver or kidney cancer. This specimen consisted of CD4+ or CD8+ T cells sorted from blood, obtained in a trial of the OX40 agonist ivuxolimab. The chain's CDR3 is CASSLSNEQFF. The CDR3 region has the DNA TGTGCCAGCAGCCTTAGCAATGAGCAGTTCTTC.